The 30 T cell receptor beta chains given below trace back to one sample, sequenced in a study of CXCR3-negative and CXCR3-positive naive CD8 T cells. Overall study results and limits: In CXCR3-positive naive cells, the TRB CDR3s were more hydrophobic than in CXCR3-negative naive cells.

The method, 5' RACE with UMI labels, was used to prepare the TRB cDNA libraries. TCRdb re-called the 5' RACE reads and shows each CDR3 protein once, DNA omitted. The data include roughly 63,000 distinct CDR3 sequences; the top ten clones carry around 5%. The antigens of these receptors remain unknown. The sample taken for sequencing was naive CXCR3+ CD8+ T cells from blood. As to subset: CD45RO-CCR7+CD27+CD95- naive CD8+ T cells expressing CXCR3 (TNR3+). The receptors originated from a human donor in good health. Some clones in this sample may be carry-over from other donors' samples.

This chain joins TRBV20-1 and TRBJ2-7; the TCRdb call, TRBD1, lacks DNA for checking. The germline gives CDR1 DFQATT, CDR2 SNEGSKA (reference sequence). The CDR3 loop spans 13 amino acids. CDR3 residues: CSAFGRGQYEQYF.

The chain links TRBV7-9 to TRBJ2-1; absent DNA, TCRdb's TRBD2 call cannot be checked. This CDR3 contains 15 residues. CDR1 is SEHNR, CDR2 FQNEAQ, per germline (reference sequence). The CDR3 region is CASSIQLAEYNEQFF.

The chain recombines TRBV28 with TRBJ2-5; no DNA is available, so the TRBD1 call from TCRdb remains unchecked. CDR3 length: 14 residues. CDR1 is MDHEN, CDR2 SYDVKM, per germline. The CDR3 sequence is CASTLTGTMETQYF.

The chain couples TRBV28 to TRBJ2-7; the TCRdb call, TRBD1, lacks DNA for checking. CDR3 length: 13 amino acids. CDR1 MDHEN and CDR2 SYDVKM come from the germline V gene. Here the CDR3 reads CASSLPTGGEQYF. Together with reference TRBV28 and TRBJ2-7, the CDR3 gives the full variable domain: DVKVTQSSRYLVKRTGEKVFLECVQDMDHENMFWYRQDPGLGLRLIYFSYDVKMKEKGDIPEGYSVSREKKERFSLILESASTNQTSMYLCASSLPTGGEQYFGPGTRLTVT.

The gene calls are TRBV6-6 and TRBJ2-5; TCRdb designates TRBD1, a call that cannot be tested without DNA. In germline, CDR1 is MNHNY, CDR2 SVGAGI (reference sequence). The CDR3 is 15 amino acids. CDR3 residues: CASSPIRQDEETQYF.

The V and J genes are TRBV5-1 and TRBJ2-7; TCRdb names TRBD2, which stays unverified in the absence of DNA. The CDR3 is made up of 13 amino acids. Germline V CDR1 and CDR2: SGHRS, YFSETQ. CDR3 protein: CASRGTASYEQYF.

This sequence joins TRBV12-3 or TRBV12-4 and TRBJ2-1. This CDR3 has 11 residues. CDR3 protein: CASSLLDEQFF.

This chain uses TRBV7-9 with TRBJ2-1; the D gene TCRdb calls, TRBD1, cannot be checked with no DNA. Germline lookup yields CDR1 SEHNR and CDR2 FQNEAQ (reference sequence). The CDR3 contains 13 residues. The CDR3 here is CASSISMGDEQFF. Variable domain in full (rest from reference TRBV7-9 and TRBJ2-1): DTGVSQNPRHKITKRGQNVTFRCDPISEHNRLYWYRQTLGQGPEFLTYFQNEAQLEKSRLLSDRFSAERPKGSFSTLEIQRTEQGDSAMYLCASSISMGDEQFFGPGTRLTVL.

The CDR3 loop is CASSLGVHEQYF. The chain joins TRBV7-9 to TRBJ2-7. The CDR3 is made up of 12 amino acids. Germline V gene lookup returns CDR1 SEHNR and CDR2 FQNEAQ (reference sequence).

The chain has TRBV29-1 and TRBJ2-1. Germline CDR1 SQVTM, CDR2 ANQGSEA. CDR3 length: 13 residues. CDR3 region: CSVADLTYNEQFF.

The chain is built from TRBV5-4 and TRBJ1-2; the D gene TCRdb calls, TRBD1, cannot be checked with no DNA. Germline CDR1 reads SGHNT; CDR2 reads YYREEE (reference sequence). There are 14 residues in the CDR3. Here the CDR3 reads CASSLKGTNYGYTF.

V gene TRBV4-1 combines with J gene TRBJ2-7; checking the TCRdb D call of TRBD2 is not possible without DNA. The CDR3 loop spans 15 amino acids. The germline V gene encodes CDR1 MGHRA and CDR2 YSYEKL. CDR3 protein: CASSQEPAATYEQYF.

The gene calls are TRBV12-3 or TRBV12-4 and TRBJ2-7. The CDR3 totals 14 residues. CDR3 sequence reads: CASSLGLGIYEQYF.

V is TRBV27 and J is TRBJ2-1; absent DNA, TCRdb's TRBD1 call cannot be checked. The CDR3 runs 14 residues. The germline gives CDR1 MNHEY, CDR2 SMNVEV (reference sequence). The CDR3 spells CASSLPQANHEQFF.

The chain joins TRBV7-9 to TRBJ1-1; the TCRdb call, TRBD1, lacks DNA for checking. CDR1 is SEHNR, CDR2 FQNEAQ, per germline (reference sequence). The CDR3 extends over 15 amino acids. CDR3 amino acids: CASSPTRGLETEAFF.

This rearrangement joins TRBV29-1 to TRBJ2-1; the D call from TCRdb, TRBD1, cannot be confirmed without DNA. Germline CDR1 is SQVTM and CDR2 is ANQGSEA. CDR3 length equals 11 residues. CDR3: CSVQGTHEQFF.

The rearrangement uses TRBV7-9 and TRBJ1-1. The CDR3 spans 15 residues. Germline V gene data show CDR1 as SEHNR and CDR2 as FQNEAQ (reference sequence). The chain's CDR3 is CASSSERVLNTEAFF.

CDR3 in amino acids: CSAGMAKGGAYEQYF. The chain couples TRBV20-1 to TRBJ2-7; without DNA, the TCRdb call of TRBD1 cannot be checked. CDR3 length: 15 residues. Germline assignment: CDR1 DFQATT and CDR2 SNEGSKA (reference sequence).

J is TRBJ2-2 and V is TRBV12-3 or TRBV12-4; the TRBD1 assignment by TCRdb is unverifiable without DNA. This CDR3 has 15 amino acids. Here the CDR3 reads CASTSLLQGTGELFF.

The CDR3 loop is CASSVFQGEETQYF. This rearrangement joins TRBV9 to TRBJ2-5; TCRdb's D call, TRBD1, is unchecked because there is no DNA. Germline assignment: CDR1 SGDLS and CDR2 YYNGEE. This CDR3 comprises 14 residues.

The genes are TRBV29-1 and TRBJ2-3; the D call of TRBD2 rests on TCRdb alone, since no DNA is present to check it. The CDR3 loop spans 14 amino acids. CDR1 is SQVTM, CDR2 ANQGSEA, per germline. The CDR3 is CSSRASGSTDTQYF.

The V and J genes are TRBV6-6 and TRBJ2-1; TCRdb's assignment of TRBD1 cannot be checked, as there is no DNA. The length of the CDR3 is 12 residues. Looked up from germline, CDR1 is MNHNY and CDR2 is SVGAGI (reference sequence). This chain's CDR3 is CASFTGHNEQFF.

The V gene is TRBV9, the J gene TRBJ2-7; TCRdb's D call, TRBD1, is unchecked because there is no DNA. The CDR3 has 16 amino acids. Germline loops: CDR1 SGDLS, CDR2 YYNGEE. The CDR3 sequence is CASSVGTGGFTYEQYF.

The rearrangement uses TRBV7-2 and TRBJ2-1; the D call of TRBD1 rests on TCRdb alone, since no DNA is present to check it. From germline, CDR1 is SGHTA and CDR2 FQGNSA. CDR3 length: 16 residues. The CDR3 sequence: CASSSPDREINNEQFF.

The rearrangement uses TRBV11-3 and TRBJ2-1; the TCRdb D gene call, TRBD2, has no DNA to confirm it. This CDR3 spans 18 amino acids. Germline loops: CDR1 SGHNT, CDR2 YENEEA. The CDR3 loop is CASSPVLAGGGSYNEQFF.

The chain couples TRBV7-2 to TRBJ2-3; there is no DNA to check the TCRdb D call of TRBD2. This CDR3 is 15 amino acids long. The V gene's germline CDR1 is SGHTA and CDR2 FQGNSA. This CDR3 reads CASNEAGGPIDTQYF.

The genes are TRBV12-3 or TRBV12-4 and TRBJ2-7. The length of the CDR3 is 13 residues. CDR3 protein: CASSLSVSYEQYF.

V is TRBV7-9 and J is TRBJ2-3; with no DNA, the TCRdb D assignment of TRBD1 cannot be verified. The CDR3 length is 14 residues. Germline V gene data show CDR1 as SEHNR and CDR2 as FQNEAQ (reference sequence). CDR3 protein: CASSPNLLPDTQYF.

The rearrangement uses TRBV7-6 and TRBJ2-3; TCRdb's D gene call, TRBD1, goes unchecked for lack of DNA. This CDR3 is built from 16 residues. CDR1 and CDR2 (germline): SGHVS, FNYEAQ. Here the CDR3 reads CASSLARWGNTDTQYF.

CDR3 amino acids: CSVGTPDSQETQYF. V gene TRBV29-1 combines with J gene TRBJ2-5; absent DNA, TCRdb's TRBD1 call cannot be checked. The CDR3 runs 14 residues. Per the germline V gene, CDR1 is SQVTM and CDR2 is ANQGSEA.